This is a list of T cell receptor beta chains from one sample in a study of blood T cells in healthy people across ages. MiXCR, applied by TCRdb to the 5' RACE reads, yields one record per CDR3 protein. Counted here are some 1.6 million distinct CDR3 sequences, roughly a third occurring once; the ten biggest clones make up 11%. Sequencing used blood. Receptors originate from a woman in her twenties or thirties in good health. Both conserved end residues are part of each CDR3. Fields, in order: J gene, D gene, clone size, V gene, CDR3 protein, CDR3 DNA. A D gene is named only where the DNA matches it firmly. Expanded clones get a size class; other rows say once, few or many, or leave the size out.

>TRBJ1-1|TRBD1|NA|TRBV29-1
CSVEAAGGLNTEAFF
TGCAGCGTTGAAGCCGCAGGGGGCCTGAACACTGAAGCTTTCTTT
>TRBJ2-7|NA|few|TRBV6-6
CASTFDGYEQYF
TGTGCCAGCACATTCGACGGCTACGAGCAGTACTTC
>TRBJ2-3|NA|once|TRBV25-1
CASSDRALGVDTDTQYF
TGTGCCAGCAGTGATCGCGCCTTGGGAGTAGACACAGATACGCAGTATTTT
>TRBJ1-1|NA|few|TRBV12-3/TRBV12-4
CASSPFMNTEAFF
TGTGCCAGCAGTCCTTTCATGAACACTGAAGCTTTCTTT
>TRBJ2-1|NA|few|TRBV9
CASSVGPGRSSYNEQFF
TGTGCCAGCAGCGTAGGCCCAGGACGGAGCTCCTACAATGAGCAGTTCTTC
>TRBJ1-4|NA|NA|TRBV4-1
CASSQAGRGVTNEKLFF
TGCGCCAGCAGCCAAGCAGGCAGGGGAGTTACTAATGAAAAACTGTTTTTT
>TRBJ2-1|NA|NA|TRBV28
CASSLFLTSSSHNEQFF
TGTGCCAGCAGTTTATTTCTGACGTCGAGCTCCCACAATGAGCAGTTCTTC
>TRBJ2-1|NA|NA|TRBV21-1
CASRVYLPYNEQFF
TGTGCCAGCAGGGTATACCTCCCCTACAATGAGCAGTTCTTC
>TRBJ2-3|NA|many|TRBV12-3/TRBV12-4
CASSPAASTDTQYF
TGTGCCAGCAGTCCAGCAGCTAGCACAGATACGCAGTATTTT
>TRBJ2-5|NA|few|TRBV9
CASSAWGALEETQYF
TGTGCCAGCAGCGCATGGGGGGCCTTGGAAGAGACCCAGTACTTC
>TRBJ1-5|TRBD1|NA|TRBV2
CASRSGQGIREPQHF
TGTGCCAGCAGGTCGGGACAGGGGATTCGTGAGCCCCAGCATTTT
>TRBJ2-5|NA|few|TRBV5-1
CASSLESGLPQETQYF
TGCGCCAGCAGCTTGGAATCCGGGCTCCCCCAAGAGACCCAGTACTTC
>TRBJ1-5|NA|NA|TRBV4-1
CASSQGDRQPQHF
TGCGCCAGCAGCCAAGGTGACCGGCAGCCCCAGCATTTT
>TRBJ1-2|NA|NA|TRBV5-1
CASSREDGGYTF
TGCGCCAGCAGCCGGGAGGATGGTGGCTACACCTTC
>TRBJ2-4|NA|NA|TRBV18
CASSPSLNIQYF
TGTGCCAGCTCACCCAGTTTAAACATTCAGTACTTC
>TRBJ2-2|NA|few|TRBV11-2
CASSLVSRELFF
TGTGCCAGCAGCTTAGTCTCTAGGGAGCTGTTTTTT
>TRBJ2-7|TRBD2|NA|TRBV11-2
CASSLGLTTSGSPSSYEQYF
TGTGCCAGCAGCTTAGGGTTAACGACTAGCGGGAGTCCGAGCTCCTACGAGCAGTACTTC
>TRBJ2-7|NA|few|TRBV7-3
CASSLREVGEQYF
TGTGCCAGCAGCTTAAGGGAGGTGGGCGAGCAGTACTTC
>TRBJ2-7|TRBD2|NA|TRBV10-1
CASSESAGGPKRYF
TGCGCCAGCAGTGAATCAGCGGGAGGGCCTAAGCGGTACTTC
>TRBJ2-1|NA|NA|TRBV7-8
CASSPRPQGGEQFF
TGTGCCAGCAGCCCTCGCCCTCAGGGCGGTGAGCAGTTCTTC
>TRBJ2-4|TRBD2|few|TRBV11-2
CASSSRNSGGGNIQYF
TGTGCCAGCAGCTCCCGGAATAGCGGGGGCGGAAACATTCAGTACTTC
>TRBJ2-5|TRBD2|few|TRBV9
CASSVALAGGPYQETQYF
TGTGCCAGCAGCGTAGCTTTAGCGGGAGGCCCGTACCAAGAGACCCAGTACTTC
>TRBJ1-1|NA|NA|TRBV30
CAWATGRSEAFF
TGTGCCTGGGCTACCGGGAGGTCTGAAGCTTTCTTT
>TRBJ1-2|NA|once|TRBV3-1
CASSQAGGEDYGYTF
TGCGCCAGCAGCCAAGCGGGGGGAGAGGACTATGGCTACACCTTC
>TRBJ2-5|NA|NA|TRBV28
CASRVGREQRKTQYF
TGTGCCAGCAGAGTTGGGCGGGAACAAAGGAAGACCCAGTACTTC
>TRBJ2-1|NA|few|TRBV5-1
CASSFSLAGNEQFF
TGCGCCAGCAGCTTTTCGCTAGCAGGCAATGAGCAGTTCTTC
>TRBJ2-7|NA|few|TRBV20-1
CSAGEGVNEQYF
TGCAGCGCCGGAGAAGGCGTCAACGAGCAGTACTTC
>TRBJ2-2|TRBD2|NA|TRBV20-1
CSARDPGLAGRLTGELFF
TGCAGTGCTAGAGATCCGGGACTAGCGGGGAGGCTCACCGGGGAGCTGTTTTTT
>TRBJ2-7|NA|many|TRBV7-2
CASSLAGPSSYEQYF
TGTGCCAGCAGCTTAGCAGGACCCAGCTCCTACGAGCAGTACTTC
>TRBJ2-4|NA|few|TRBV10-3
CAISEMEGMAKNIKYF
TGTGCCATCAGTGAGATGGAGGGAATGGCCAAAAACATTAAGTACTTC
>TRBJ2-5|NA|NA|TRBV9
CASSVVAGATQETQYF
TGTGCCAGCAGCGTAGTGGCGGGGGCGACCCAAGAGACCCAGTACTTC
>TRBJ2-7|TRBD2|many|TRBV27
CASSPGTRAYEQYF
TGTGCCAGCAGTCCCGGGACTAGGGCCTACGAGCAGTACTTC
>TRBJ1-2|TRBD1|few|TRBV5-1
CASSPSPGQRANYGYTF
TGCGCCAGCAGCCCATCTCCGGGACAGAGGGCAAACTATGGCTACACCTTC
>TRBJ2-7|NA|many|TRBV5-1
CASSAEFYEQYF
TGCGCCAGCAGCGCGGAGTTCTACGAGCAGTACTTC
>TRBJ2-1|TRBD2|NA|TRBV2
CASKVSGGSSYNEQFF
TGTGCCAGCAAGGTTTCGGGGGGAAGCTCCTACAATGAGCAGTTCTTC
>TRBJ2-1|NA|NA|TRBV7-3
CASSLQLASYNEQFF
TGTGCCAGCAGCTTACAGCTGGCCTCCTACAATGAGCAGTTCTTC
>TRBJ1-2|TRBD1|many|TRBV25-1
CASSEPGGYGYTF
TGTGCCAGCAGTGAGCCAGGGGGGTATGGCTACACCTTC
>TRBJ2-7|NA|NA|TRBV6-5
CASSYALGESYEQYF
TGTGCCAGCAGTTACGCCCTCGGTGAGTCCTACGAGCAGTACTTC
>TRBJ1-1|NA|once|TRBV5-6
CASSLAVLGRAFF
TGTGCCAGCAGCTTGGCCGTTCTAGGGAGAGCTTTCTTT
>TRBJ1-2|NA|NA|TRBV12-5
CASAASGTGYTF
TGTGCTAGTGCCGCCTCGGGGACCGGCTACACCTTC